The rows below give T cell receptor beta chains drawn from one sample of a study of blood T cell repertoires in COVID-19. Using immunoSEQ multiplex PCR, the repertoire was profiled, and TCRdb retains in-frame clones only, with some absent. In the table there are some 130,000 clones, approximately 90% of which are singletons. Input material: peripheral blood. These receptors came from a man aged 50-60 years with acute or convalescent COVID-19. Both conserved end residues are part of each CDR3. D genes are given only for firm matches. Part of the rows lack a size; the others show once, few, many or a class for expanded clones.

j_gene,len,v_gene,d_gene,abundance,CDR3nt,CDR3aa
TRBJ2-7,17,TRBV5-1,-,-,TGCGCCAGCAGCTTGCTCCCTACAGGGACACCTCCCTACGAGCAGTACTTC,CASSLLPTGTPPYEQYF
TRBJ1-6,12,TRBV7-9,-,once,TGTGCCAGCAGCCGAGGGAATTCACCCCTCCACTTT,CASSRGNSPLHF
TRBJ2-1,11,TRBV6-1,-,-,TGTGCCAGCAGTGAGGACGGGGAACAGTTCTTC,CASSEDGEQFF
TRBJ1-5,16,TRBV28,-,-,TGTGCCAGCAGTGTTCCTACAGGGAAAGGCAATCAGCCCCAGCATTTT,CASSVPTGKGNQPQHF
TRBJ1-1,15,TRBV11-2,-,-,TGTGCCAGCAGCCTTCCCCAAAGGGGGGGCACTGAAGCTTTCTTT,CASSLPQRGGTEAFF
TRBJ2-2,13,TRBV3-1/TRBV3-2,-,once,TGTGCCAGCAGCCCCCCTCACACCGGGGAGCTGTTTTTT,CASSPPHTGELFF
TRBJ1-2,12,TRBV2,-,-,TGTGCCAGCAGCGGCCAAGGAGATGGCTACACCTTC,CASSGQGDGYTF
TRBJ2-2,14,TRBV7-3,-,-,TGTGCCAGCAGCTCCGGTGACAGTACCGGGGAGCTGTTTTTT,CASSSGDSTGELFF
TRBJ2-3,16,TRBV7-9,TRBD2,-,TGTGCCAGCAGCTTGAGACTAGCGGGAGTATGGGATACGCAGTATTTT,CASSLRLAGVWDTQYF
TRBJ2-1,15,TRBV7-2,TRBD2,-,TGTGCCAGCAGCTTCGGGAGGCGTAGGGGCAATGAGCAGTTCTTC,CASSFGRRRGNEQFF